The 5 T cell receptor beta chains given below trace back to one sample, sequenced in a study of graft-versus-host responses after intestinal transplantation. TCRdb's table, derived via immunoSEQ multiplex PCR, lists solely in-frame clones and lacks some. This table has some 130,000 clones, approximately 92% appearing once. These receptors' antigens are unknown. The input for sequencing was unstimulated CD4+ T cells sorted from spleen or lymph node cells, taken before intestinal transplant. The receptors were sampled from a human donor who received an intestinal transplant.

J is TRBJ2-7 and V is TRBV11-2; 9 bases line up with TRBD2. J was trimmed by 5 bases and V by 5 bases; bases with no gene match: 1. The germline V gene encodes CDR1 SGHAT and CDR2 FQNNGV. The CDR3 runs to 12 residues. CDR3 loop: CASSLAGNEQYF. CDR3 DNA sequence: TGTGCCAGCAGCCTAGCGGGAAACGAGCAGTACTTC. The full variable domain, with the rest looked up from reference TRBV11-2 and TRBJ2-7, is EAGVAQSPRYKIIEKRQSVAFWCNPISGHATLYWYQQILGQGPKLLIQFQNNGVVDDSQLPKDRFSAERLKGVDSTLKIQPAKLEDSAVYLCASSLAGNEQYFGPGTRLTVT.

The chain uses TRBV7-2 and TRBJ1-1; no definite D call. Germline CDR1 reads SGHTA; CDR2 reads FQGNSA. The CDR3 is 14 amino acids. V shed 5 bases and J shed 6 bases, with 16 bases lying between them. CDR3 residues: CASSRSGTKAEAFF. The CDR3 bases are TGTGCCAGCAGCCGTTCGGGCACAAAGGCTGAAGCTTTCTTT. Filled out from reference TRBV7-2 and TRBJ1-1, the complete variable domain reads GAGVSQSPSNKVTEKGKDVELRCDPISGHTALYWYRQSLGQGLEFLIYFQGNSAPDKSGLPSDRFSAERTGGSVSTLTIQRTQQEDSAVYLCASSRSGTKAEAFFGQGTRLTVV.

The chain carries TRBV7-2 and TRBJ2-7; 11 bases are shared with TRBD2. The trim removed 1 base at V and 6 bases at J, leaving 8 bases unmatched. CDR1 SGHTA and CDR2 FQGNSA come from the germline V gene. The CDR3 is made up of 16 amino acids. The CDR3 DNA sequence: TGTGCCAGCAGCTTAGACGGACTAGCGGGCCCTCTCGAGCAGTACTTC. It codes for CASSLDGLAGPLEQYF. The whole variable domain, remainder taken from reference TRBV7-2 and TRBJ2-7, is GAGVSQSPSNKVTEKGKDVELRCDPISGHTALYWYRQSLGQGLEFLIYFQGNSAPDKSGLPSDRFSAERTGGSVSTLTIQRTQQEDSAVYLCASSLDGLAGPLEQYFGPGTRLTVT.

V is TRBV19 and J is TRBJ1-6, with D unclear. The V gene lost 1 base and the J gene lost 9 bases, with 10 bases spanning the gap. The CDR3 is 14 residues long. Per germline, CDR1 LNHDA and CDR2 SQIVND (reference sequence). Here the CDR3 reads CASSIGRGPSPLHF. CDR3 coding DNA: TGTGCCAGTAGTATAGGACGCGGGCCTTCACCCCTCCACTTT.

The chain is built from TRBV15 and TRBJ2-3; D perhaps matches TRBD2 (6 bases). Germline V gives CDR1 LNHNV, CDR2 YYDKDF (reference sequence). Trimming stripped 0 bases from V and 3 bases from J, with 16 bases between. The CDR3 runs to 17 residues. CDR3 amino acids: CATSRDRWGVSTDTQYF. The CDR3 nucleotides are TGTGCCACCAGCAGAGATCGATGGGGGGTCAGTACAGATACGCAGTATTTT.